This T cell receptor beta chain appears in the sequencing data of a study of metastatic and nonmetastatic thyroid tumors (TCRdb year 2020). In terms of the full investigation: Repertoires were compared across peripheral blood and tumor or nodule tissue samples from malignant and benign thyroid patients. Beyond this particular receptor, the publication reports: In both blood and tumor samples, TCR beta diversity was reported to be significantly higher in malignant tumors than in benign nodules.

CDR1 is given as MNHNS and CDR2 as SASEGT, both from the germline V gene. The V end loses 5 bases and the J end loses 2 bases, and a stretch of 12 bases separates them. Inclusive of the bounding cysteine and phenylalanine, the CDR3 is 15 residues long. Of the read, only the CDR3 DNA is kept; its 45 bases are in frame from base 1. No treatment had been received by any patient before thyroid surgery. Using T-cell receptor beta sequencing, the researchers looked back retrospectively at clinical samples from patients, gathered between about 2012 and 2018. Library construction relied on PCR. The run used an Illumina HiSeq 4000. The TCR beta-chain CDR3 region of each patient was profiled by high-throughput sequencing. The authors' pipeline ran thus. The researchers built a classifier to tell apart papillary thyroid cancer patients with distant metastasis, based on CDR3 differences among clinicopathological groups. The Shannon index was used to measure repertoire diversity, and the Morisita-Horn index was used to measure how similar tumor and blood repertoires were. TCRdb itself trimmed the public reads at Q25 with fastp, ran MiXCR and retained productive beta chains. What appears here as the V and J calls and clone size reflects TCRdb's work, not the paper's. A total of around 4,700 clones appear in this sample, about 25% of them only once. Roughly 10% of the sample is in the top ten clones.

Turning to this clone: Its target antigen remains unknown. No much larger clone exists at a distance of one base, and base qualities are not known.

The chain is encoded by TRBV6-1 joined to TRBJ2-2; 6 matching bases give a weak D call of TRBD1. The sequence came from a male donor with papillary thyroid cancer or a benign thyroid nodule (not recorded which). Some clones in this sample may be carry-over from other donors' samples. What was sequenced was tumor tissue. The sequence in DNA is TGTGCCAGCAGTATAACGACAGGAAACACCGGGGAGCTGTTTTTT. It codes for CASSITTGNTGELFF.